A single sample gave rise to the 23 T cell receptor beta chains below, sequenced in a study of cytomegalovirus exposure and HLA in healthy donors. The table came from immunoSEQ multiplex PCR; TCRdb's copy has only in-frame clones and leaves some out. The table lists some 130,000 clones, approximately 89% of them singletons. Sample: PBMCs. The receptor source for this set is a woman between 18 and 29 years old in good health and CMV-seronegative.

The rearrangement joins TRBV6-1 to TRBJ1-4; D possibly corresponds to TRBD1 (5 bases). V shed 10 bases and J shed 8 bases, with 20 bases lying between them. Germline-derived CDR1 and CDR2 are MNHNS and SASEGT. This CDR3 is built from 14 residues. CDR3 sequence reads: CATGMGGWEEKLFF. The DNA for the CDR3 is TGTGCCACTGGCATGGGGGGGTGGGAGGAAAAACTGTTTTTT.

V usage is TRBV5-6 and J usage is TRBJ1-1; TRBD1 is a possible D gene (5 bases). From germline, CDR1 is SGHDT and CDR2 YYEEEE. The CDR3 is 16 residues long. The ends were cut back, 0 bases at V and 5 bases at J, with 17 bases in the middle. In nucleotides, the CDR3 is TGTGCCAGCAGCTTGGCACTGGGGGGAAGACGGACTGAAGCTTTCTTT. This sequence encodes CASSLALGGRRTEAFF. The whole variable domain, filled in from reference TRBV5-6 and TRBJ1-1, reads DAGVTQSPTHLIKTRGQQVTLRCSPKSGHDTVSWYQQALGQGPQFIFQYYEEEERQRGNFPDRFSGHQFPNYSSELNVNALLLGDSALYLCASSLALGGRRTEAFFGQGTRLTVV.

This clone was seen only once. The genes are TRBV7-9 and TRBJ2-5; D might be TRBD1 (5 bases). The length of the CDR3 is 16 residues. Per germline, CDR1 SEHNR and CDR2 FQNEAQ (reference sequence). V lost 5 bases and J 0 bases, leaving 16 bases between the germline ends. The CDR3 DNA reads TGTGCCAGCAGCCCGACAGTTACCGGTTACCAAGAGACCCAGTACTTC. As protein: CASSPTVTGYQETQYF.

The chain has TRBV6-1 and TRBJ1-4; no reliable D call. Germline V lookup: CDR1 MNHNS, CDR2 SASEGT. V was shortened by 2 bases and J by 12 bases, with 16 bases between the two germline ends. The CDR3 has 14 residues. The CDR3 sequence: CASSETDAHGELFF. The CDR3 region has the DNA TGTGCCAGCAGTGAAACAGATGCCCACGGGGAACTGTTTTTT.

The chain couples TRBV27 to TRBJ1-5; no clear D. The V gene lost 1 base and the J gene lost 0 bases, with 19 bases spanning the gap. Per germline, CDR1 MNHEY and CDR2 SMNVEV (reference sequence). The CDR3 is made up of 19 amino acids. CDR3 nucleotide sequence: TGTGCCAGCAGTTTATTCCCCTTCTCGAGGGAGTATAGCAATCAGCCCCAGCATTTT. This encodes CASSLFPFSREYSNQPQHF.

The V and J genes are TRBV4-1 and TRBJ2-3; 14 bases line up with TRBD2. This CDR3 is built from 20 residues. Per germline, CDR1 MGHRA and CDR2 YSYEKL. V dropped 4 bases and J dropped 0; count of bases not matched to a gene: 12. For the CDR3, the DNA is TGCGCCAGCAGCCCTACGGGACTAGCGGGGGCCCGTGCTAGCACAGATACGCAGTATTTT. This gives the protein CASSPTGLAGARASTDTQYF.

V is TRBV5-1 and J is TRBJ1-1; D is perhaps TRBD1 (6 bases). Looked up from germline, CDR1 is SGHRS and CDR2 is YFSETQ. The CDR3 runs to 22 residues. The V gene lost 2 bases and the J gene lost 0 bases, with 32 bases spanning the gap. Written as DNA, the CDR3 is TGCGCCAGCAGCTTCACCCCTGGGGGACACTGGTCTTTACTGCCCTTGAACACTGAAGCTTTCTTT. This sequence encodes CASSFTPGGHWSLLPLNTEAFF.

The chain couples TRBV4-1 to TRBJ2-3; D is perhaps TRBD2 (7 bases). Germline V lookup: CDR1 MGHRA, CDR2 YSYEKL. Deletions cut 4 bases from V and 7 bases from J, with 21 bases between. CDR3 length: 16 amino acids. CDR3: CASSPRRAGAPYTQYF. CDR3 nucleotides: TGCGCCAGCAGCCCCAGACGGGCGGGGGCCCCTTATACGCAGTATTTT.

Details on this clone: It is unclear where the CDR3 begins or ends on the DNA, so no DNA is shown, and the CDR3 is as TCRdb lists it. This chain connects TRBV7-2 to TRBJ1-4. The CDR3 spans 16 amino acids, including both terminal residues. Germline V gives CDR1 SGHTA, CDR2 FQGNSA. The CDR3: CASSFGPGWVWEKLFF.

The genes are TRBV5-4 and TRBJ2-3; TRBD2 aligns across 7 bases. The V and J ends lost 0 bases and 1 base, in that order; junction bases with no gene match: 5. CDR3 length: 16 amino acids. Germline lookup yields CDR1 SGHNT and CDR2 YYREEE (reference sequence). For the CDR3, the DNA is TGTGCCAGCAGCTTGGTTGGGGGGGTAGGCACAGATACGCAGTATTTT. Protein: CASSLVGGVGTDTQYF.

This clone is a singleton in its sample. The gene calls are TRBV6-1 and TRBJ1-1; D uncertain. V lost 3 bases and J lost 5, with 13 bases in between. The CDR3 spans 14 residues. CDR1 is MNHNS, CDR2 SASEGT, per germline. In nucleotides, the CDR3 is TGTGCCAGCAGTGATTTCGGGAGTTCAACTGAAGCTTTCTTT. It translates to CASSDFGSSTEAFF.

The chain links TRBV5-1 to TRBJ2-3; 11 bases match TRBD2. V was clipped by 3 bases and J by 3 bases; unmatched bases: 6. This CDR3 comprises 16 residues. Germline values: CDR1 SGHRS, CDR2 YFSETQ. CDR3 sequence: CASSSGLAGTTDTQYF. In DNA, the CDR3 is TGCGCCAGCAGCTCCGGACTAGCGGGTACTACAGATACGCAGTATTTT.

The genes are TRBV9 and TRBJ2-2; TRBD2 agrees at 8 bases. This CDR3 is 15 amino acids long. CDR1 and CDR2 from the germline V gene are SGDLS and YYNGEE. V was pared by 5 bases and J by 3 bases, with 6 bases of the junction left unmatched. CDR3 in DNA: TGTGCCAGCAGGAAAGCGGGGGCTGACACCGGGGAGCTGTTTTTT. Translating it yields CASRKAGADTGELFF.

The rearrangement uses TRBV7-3 and TRBJ2-5; 8 bases are a match to TRBD1. V was pared by 5 bases and J by 5 bases, with 7 bases of the junction left unmatched. CDR1 and CDR2 (germline): SGHTA, FQGTGA. The CDR3 contains 14 residues. Here the CDR3 reads CASSLQGVGETQYF. The CDR3 DNA reads TGTGCCAGCAGCCTACAGGGGGTTGGGGAGACCCAGTACTTC.

V and J are TRBV4-1 and TRBJ2-7; 9 nucleotides align to TRBD1. Germline V gene data show CDR1 as MGHRA and CDR2 as YSYEKL. CDR3 size: 15 residues. Trimming took 4 bases from V and 6 from J; bases not matched to a gene: 10. The CDR3 DNA reads as TGCGCCAGCAGCCTTGAGGGACAGGGAGGCTTCGAGCAGTACTTC. Residues: CASSLEGQGGFEQYF.

This clone was seen a single time. The chain couples TRBV11-2 to TRBJ1-1, with D possibly being TRBD1 (6 bases). Deletions cut 2 bases from V and 4 bases from J, with 17 bases between. CDR1 and CDR2 (germline): SGHAT, FQNNGV. This CDR3 region has 16 residues. The DNA of the CDR3 is TGTGCCAGCAGCTTAAACCAGGCTTTAGGGGGCACTGAAGCTTTCTTT. As protein: CASSLNQALGGTEAFF.

This chain connects TRBV7-9 to TRBJ1-3; 7 bases are a match to TRBD1. Trimming took 5 bases from V and 3 from J; bases not matched to a gene: 10. The CDR3 runs to 16 residues. Germline CDR1 SEHNR, CDR2 FQNEAQ (reference sequence). CDR3 region: CASSPGTQGLGNTIYF. The DNA of the CDR3 is TGTGCCAGCAGCCCTGGGACACAGGGGCTTGGAAACACCATATATTTT.

The chain uses TRBV4-1 and TRBJ1-5, with D uncertain. CDR1 is MGHRA, CDR2 YSYEKL, per germline. This CDR3 has 15 residues. V lost 4 bases and J lost 0, with 10 bases in between. DNA for the CDR3: TGCGCCAGCAGCCCTAGCAGGTTTAGCAATCAGCCCCAGCATTTT. This sequence encodes CASSPSRFSNQPQHF.

The V gene is TRBV19, the J gene TRBJ1-4; TRBD1 matches at 8 bases. The CDR3 runs to 14 residues. Germline assignment: CDR1 LNHDA and CDR2 SQIVND (reference sequence). V was pared by 6 bases and J by 8 bases, with 8 bases of the junction left unmatched. CDR3 DNA: TGTGCCAGTAGCCGCGGACAGGGTTTGGAAAAACTGTTTTTT. Translated: CASSRGQGLEKLFF.

This chain uses TRBV23-1 with TRBJ1-4; D perhaps matches TRBD1 (5 bases). TRBV23-1 has ORF status, its function being uncertain. The CDR3 has 14 amino acids. Trimming took 1 base from V and 9 from J, leaving 12 bases between them. For the CDR3, the DNA is TGCGCCAGCAGTCAATTGCTGGTGGGGCAAAAACTGTTTTTT. Its protein is CASSQLLVGQKLFF.

In this sample, this clone turned up a few times. J is TRBJ2-7 and V is TRBV6-1; 7 bases match TRBD2. CDR1 is MNHNS, CDR2 SASEGT, per germline. The CDR3 spans 15 residues. V trimming: 6 bases; J trimming: 1 base; junction bases outside the gene matches: 9. The CDR3: CASSRLADISYEQYF. The CDR3 DNA sequence: TGTGCCAGCAGCCGACTAGCCGATATTTCCTACGAGCAGTACTTC.

This CDR3 reads CAISEQEGLFYGYTF. The CDR3 coding sequence is TGTGCCATCAGTGAACAGGAGGGGCTATTCTATGGCTACACCTTC. The gene calls are TRBV10-3 and TRBJ1-2, with D perhaps TRBD1 (5 bases). Germline V CDR1 and CDR2: ENHRY, SYGVKD. V lost 3 bases and J lost 4, with 15 bases in between. This CDR3 is 15 amino acids long.

This chain connects TRBV2 to TRBJ1-4; weak D call: TRBD1 (6 bases). The CDR3 is 15 residues long. With 6 bases removed from V and 5 bases from J, the gap between germline ends came to 16 bases. The germline V gene encodes CDR1 SNHLY and CDR2 FYNNEI. The DNA for the CDR3 is TGTGCCAGCAGCGCCTGGACCAGGGGAAATGAAAAACTGTTTTTT. Protein: CASSAWTRGNEKLFF.